This is a list of T cell receptor beta chains from one sample in a study of radiation and T cells in renal cell carcinoma. Only in-frame clones appear in the TCRdb table, and some are missing; sequencing was by immunoSEQ multiplex PCR. Among about 150,000 clones listed, about 88% were seen once. Source: blood, taken from a patient whose treatment included radiotherapy and nephrectomy. The receptors here all came from a woman in her 70s with renal cell carcinoma. Both conserved end residues are trimmed from each CDR3. D genes are given only for firm matches.

d_call | j_call | v_call | cdr3_aa
. | TRBJ2-3 | TRBV4-2 | ASSPYRSGLVTDTQY
TRBD1 | TRBJ1-5 | TRBV6-5 | ASSMTGFSNQPQH
TRBD1 | TRBJ1-2 | TRBV29-1 | SVADRGLVYGYT
. | TRBJ2-7 | TRBV27 | ASSSILFGTPYEQY
. | TRBJ2-5 | TRBV20-1 | SASVKETQY
. | TRBJ1-6 | TRBV9 | ASSVESGGAANSPLH
. | TRBJ2-3 | TRBV6-1 | ASTAADTQY
TRBD1 | TRBJ1-4 | TRBV7-9 | ASSSLTGEGEKLF
. | TRBJ1-5 | TRBV28 | ASTRPGTLGNQPQH
TRBD2 | TRBJ2-5 | TRBV5-1 | ASSVYDAGGQETQY
. | TRBJ2-3 | TRBV5-3 | ARSPVGGPLSTDTQY
. | TRBJ1-2 | TRBV7-9 | ASTPSHIFNYGYT
. | TRBJ1-1 | TRBV19 | ASIVSGTEAF
TRBD2 | TRBJ2-7 | TRBV6-6 | ASSLKAGRYEQY
. | TRBJ1-5 | TRBV19 | ASSLQGKENQPQH
. | TRBJ1-2 | TRBV7-9 | ATSQGHFDYGYT
. | TRBJ1-6 | TRBV7-6 | ASSPRGGADSPLH
. | TRBJ2-2 | TRBV7-7 | ASSLTRGTGELF
. | TRBJ1-1 | TRBV28 | ASTTQGKGGTEAF
. | TRBJ1-2 | TRBV6-5 | ASSVQIFYGYT
TRBD1 | TRBJ1-1 | TRBV27 | ASNRDRVGTEAF
. | TRBJ1-6 | TRBV21-1 | ATDRGQNYNSPLH
TRBD1 | TRBJ1-1 | TRBV7-9 | ASSTQTGGTEAF
. | TRBJ1-4 | TRBV19 | ASSMFLSTNEKLF
TRBD2 | TRBJ2-7 | TRBV28 | ASTGGYEQY
TRBD2 | TRBJ2-1 | TRBV10-3 | AITRGLAGGPNEQF
. | TRBJ1-5 | TRBV2 | ASRAGDGQPQH
. | TRBJ2-7 | TRBV7-2 | ASSSGLYYEQY
. | TRBJ2-7 | TRBV7-2 | ASSARVQTYEQY
. | TRBJ2-3 | TRBV5-4 | ASSPEPYTDTQY
. | TRBJ2-5 | TRBV4-1 | ASSQVGPQETQY
TRBD1 | TRBJ1-1 | TRBV9 | ASSSGQGPFGTEAF
TRBD1 | TRBJ1-1 | TRBV30 | ASTGGGGQGNTEAF
. | TRBJ1-1 | TRBV19 | ASRSRGNTEAF
. | TRBJ2-2 | TRBV4-2 | ASSQERLAIGAGTGELF
. | TRBJ1-2 | TRBV2 | ASGAGGGYGYT
TRBD1 | TRBJ1-2 | TRBV30 | AWSVLRTGGIYGYT
TRBD2 | TRBJ2-2 | TRBV4-2 | ASSQGGGAILAGELF
. | TRBJ2-3 | TRBV11-3 | ASSITGTGTQY
. | TRBJ2-7 | TRBV4-1 | ASSQVGSNGAYEQY
TRBD1 | TRBJ2-1 | TRBV27 | ASSPRQGARNYEQF